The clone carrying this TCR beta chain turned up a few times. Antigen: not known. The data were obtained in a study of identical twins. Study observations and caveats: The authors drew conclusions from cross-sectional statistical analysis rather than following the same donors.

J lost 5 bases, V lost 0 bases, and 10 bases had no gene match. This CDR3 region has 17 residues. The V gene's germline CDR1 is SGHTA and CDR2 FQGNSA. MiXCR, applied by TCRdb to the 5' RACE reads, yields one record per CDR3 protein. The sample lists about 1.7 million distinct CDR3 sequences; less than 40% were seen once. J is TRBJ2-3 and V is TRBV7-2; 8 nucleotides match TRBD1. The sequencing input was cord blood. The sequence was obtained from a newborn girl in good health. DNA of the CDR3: TGTGCCAGCAGCTTAGCTAGGGGCACAGGGGGTATAGATACGCAGTATTTT. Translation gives CASSLARGTGGIDTQYF.